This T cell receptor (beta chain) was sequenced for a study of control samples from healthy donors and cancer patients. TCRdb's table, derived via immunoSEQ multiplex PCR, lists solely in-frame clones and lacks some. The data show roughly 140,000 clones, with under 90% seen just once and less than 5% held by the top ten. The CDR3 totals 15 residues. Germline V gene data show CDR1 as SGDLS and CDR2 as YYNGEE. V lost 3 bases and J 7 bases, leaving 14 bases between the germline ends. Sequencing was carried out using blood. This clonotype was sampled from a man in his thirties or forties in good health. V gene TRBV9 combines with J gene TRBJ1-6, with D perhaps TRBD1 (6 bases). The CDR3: CASSAPGHGNSPLHF. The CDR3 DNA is TGTGCCAGCAGCGCGCCGGGACACGGCAATTCACCCCTCCACTTT.